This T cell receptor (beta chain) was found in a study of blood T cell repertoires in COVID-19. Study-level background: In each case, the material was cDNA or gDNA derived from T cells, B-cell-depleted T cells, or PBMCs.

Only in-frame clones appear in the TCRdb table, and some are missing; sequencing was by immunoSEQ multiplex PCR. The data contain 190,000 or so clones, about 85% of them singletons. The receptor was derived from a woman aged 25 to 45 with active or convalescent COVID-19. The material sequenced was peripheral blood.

In DNA, the CDR3 is TGTGCCAGCAGCTTAGGGGGTAGCGGGAGCTACGAGCAGTACTTC. Protein: CASSLGGSGSYEQYF. J is TRBJ2-7 and V is TRBV11-3; 9 bases are shared with TRBD2. V shed 1 base, J shed 3 bases, and the junction held 4 bases outside the gene matches. The CDR3 has 15 amino acids. Germline CDR1 is SGHNT and CDR2 is YENEEA.